The present entry profiles one T cell receptor beta chain with its context. Its antigen is not identified. The entry originates in a study of T cells in tuberculosis. Study-wide results and caveats: Active tuberculosis TCR-alpha repertoires lay closer to GMM-specific TCRs than IGRA-negative controls, suggesting clonal expansion.

V was pared by 2 bases and J by 4 bases, with 3 bases between. The germline V gene encodes CDR1 MNHEY and CDR2 SVGAGI. This CDR3 contains 12 residues. The method was immunoSEQ multiplex PCR; TCRdb's version includes in-frame clones alone and lacks a portion of them. Of 26,000 or so clones in the sample, 90% are singletons; the top ten hold around 6.1%. On average about 100,000 T cells per donor were immunosequenced. Sequencing used PBMCs. The clonotype comes from a donor between 10 and 35 years old with latent tuberculosis or without tuberculosis infection. The V and J genes are TRBV6-5 and TRBJ1-5; D gene unclear. The CDR3 DNA sequence: TGTGCCAGCAGTTACCGGAATCAGCCCCAGCATTTT. Amino acids: CASSYRNQPQHF.